The T cell receptor beta chain under discussion was sequenced for a study of cytomegalovirus exposure and HLA in healthy donors. The CDR3 is 14 residues long. Trimming took 1 base from V and 5 from J; bases not matched to a gene: 5. Germline assignment: CDR1 SGHNT and CDR2 YYREEE (reference sequence). The primer mix had 60 Vbeta and 13 Jbeta primers. Generated by immunoSEQ multiplex PCR, the TCRdb table keeps only in-frame clones and is missing some. The profile shows about 200,000 clones, around 81% of them singletons. This sequence joins TRBV5-4 and TRBJ2-7; TRBD1 aligns across 8 bases. Sequencing was carried out using PBMCs. This clonotype was sampled from a man aged 18 to 30 in good health and CMV-seronegative. CDR3 in amino acids: CASSLRRGQDEQYF. CDR3 in DNA: TGTGCCAGCAGCTTGCGCAGGGGGCAGGACGAGCAGTACTTC.